This T cell receptor (beta chain) was observed in a study of T cells after yellow fever vaccination. The study, taken as a whole, reports: Most clones from primary vaccination resurfaced after the booster (about 95% CD4, approximately 87% CD8). It was the secondary response that reached its peak faster, day 5 versus 15, but it was weaker.

TCRdb re-analysed the 5' RACE reads in MiXCR, keeping a single row per CDR3 protein. Of hundreds of thousands of distinct CDR3 sequences listed, 15% to 20% were seen once; the top ten hold around 15%. On this clonotype: Its target is unknown.

The ends were cut back, 0 bases at V and 3 bases at J, with 15 bases in the middle. The length of the CDR3 is 16 residues. Germline-derived CDR1 and CDR2 are LGHNA and YNFKEQ. The chain joins TRBV4-2 to TRBJ2-7, with a weak D call TRBD2 (6 bases). This sequence was found in a man younger than 40 who received the YFV17D yellow fever vaccine. This sample comprised PBMCs, obtained 15 days after the yellow fever booster vaccination. CDR3 amino acids: CASSQDFGTSIYEQYF. The CDR3 DNA reads as TGTGCCAGCAGCCAAGACTTCGGGACTTCGATCTACGAGCAGTACTTC.